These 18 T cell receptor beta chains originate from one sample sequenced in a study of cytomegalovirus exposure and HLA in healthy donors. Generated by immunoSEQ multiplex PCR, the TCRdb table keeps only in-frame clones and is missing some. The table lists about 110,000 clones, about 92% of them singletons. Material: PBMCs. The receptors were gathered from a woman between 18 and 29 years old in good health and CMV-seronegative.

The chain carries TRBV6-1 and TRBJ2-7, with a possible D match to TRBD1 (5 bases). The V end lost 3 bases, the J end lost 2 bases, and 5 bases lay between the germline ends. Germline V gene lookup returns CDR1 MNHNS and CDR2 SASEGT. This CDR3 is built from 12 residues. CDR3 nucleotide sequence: TGTGCCAGCAGTGACAGGGCCTACGAGCAGTACTTC. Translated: CASSDRAYEQYF.

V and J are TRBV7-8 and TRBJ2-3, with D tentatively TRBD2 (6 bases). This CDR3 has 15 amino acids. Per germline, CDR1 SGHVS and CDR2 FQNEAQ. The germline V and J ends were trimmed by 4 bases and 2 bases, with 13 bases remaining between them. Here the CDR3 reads CASSSRDLNTDTQYF. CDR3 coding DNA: TGTGCCAGCAGCTCCCGGGACTTAAACACAGATACGCAGTATTTT.

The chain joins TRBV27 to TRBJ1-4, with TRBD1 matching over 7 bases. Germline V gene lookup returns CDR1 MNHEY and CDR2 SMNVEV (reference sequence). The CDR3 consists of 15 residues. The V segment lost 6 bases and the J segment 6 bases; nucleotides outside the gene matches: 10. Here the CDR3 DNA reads TGTGCCAGCAGACCGACAGGGATGGGGTATGAAAAACTGTTTTTT. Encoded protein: CASRPTGMGYEKLFF.

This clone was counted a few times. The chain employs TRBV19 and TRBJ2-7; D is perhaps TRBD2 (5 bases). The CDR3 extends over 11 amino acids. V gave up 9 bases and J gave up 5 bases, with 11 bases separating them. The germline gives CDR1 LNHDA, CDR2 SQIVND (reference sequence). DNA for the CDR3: TGTGCCAGCCGGGCGGGCCACGAGCAGTACTTC. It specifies CASRAGHEQYF.

CDR3 in amino acids: CASSLSPGQGAGGYTF. DNA of the CDR3: TGTGCCAGCAGCTTATCTCCGGGACAGGGGGCGGGTGGCTACACCTTC. The chain combines TRBV7-9 with TRBJ1-2; 12 positions match TRBD1. The CDR3 extends over 16 amino acids. Germline CDR1 and CDR2: SEHNR and FQNEAQ (reference sequence). Trimming took 2 bases from V and 7 from J; bases not matched to a gene: 8.

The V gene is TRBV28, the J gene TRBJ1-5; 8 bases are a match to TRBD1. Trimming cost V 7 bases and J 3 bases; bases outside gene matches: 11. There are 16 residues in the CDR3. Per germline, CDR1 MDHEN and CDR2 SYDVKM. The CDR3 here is CASTFPGQVPNQPQHF. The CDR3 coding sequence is TGTGCCAGCACCTTTCCGGGACAGGTGCCCAATCAGCCCCAGCATTTT.

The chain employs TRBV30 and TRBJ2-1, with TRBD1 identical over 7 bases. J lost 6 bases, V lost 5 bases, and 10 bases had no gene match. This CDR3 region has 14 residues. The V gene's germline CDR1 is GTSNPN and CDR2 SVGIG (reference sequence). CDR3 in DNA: TGTGCCTGGGGCGACAGGGCGTCTCTCAATGAGCAGTTCTTC. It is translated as CAWGDRASLNEQFF.

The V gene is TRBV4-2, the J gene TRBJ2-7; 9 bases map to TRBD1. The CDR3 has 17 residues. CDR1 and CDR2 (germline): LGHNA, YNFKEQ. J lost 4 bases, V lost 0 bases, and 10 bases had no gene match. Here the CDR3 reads CASSQDLRPGQGYEQYF. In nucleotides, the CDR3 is TGTGCCAGCAGCCAAGATCTCCGACCCGGACAGGGGTACGAGCAGTACTTC.

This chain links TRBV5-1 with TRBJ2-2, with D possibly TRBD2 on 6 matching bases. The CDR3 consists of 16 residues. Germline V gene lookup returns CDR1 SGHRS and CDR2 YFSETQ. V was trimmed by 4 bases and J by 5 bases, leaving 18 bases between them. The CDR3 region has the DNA TGCGCCAGCAGCCCCGCTTCGGCAGGGAGGACCGGGGAGCTGTTTTTT. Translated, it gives CASSPASAGRTGELFF.

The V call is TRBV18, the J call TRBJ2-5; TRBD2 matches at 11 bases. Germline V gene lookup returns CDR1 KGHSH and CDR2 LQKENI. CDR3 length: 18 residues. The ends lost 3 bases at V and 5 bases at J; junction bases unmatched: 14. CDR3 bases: TGTGCCAGCTCACCTAGGACACTAGCGGGAGAGATGGTGGAGACCCAGTACTTC. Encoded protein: CASSPRTLAGEMVETQYF. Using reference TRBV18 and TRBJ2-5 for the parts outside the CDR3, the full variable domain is NAGVMQNPRHLVRRRGQEARLRCSPMKGHSHVYWYRQLPEEGLKFMVYLQKENIIDESGMPKERFSAEFPKEGPSILRIQQVVRGDSAAYFCASSPRTLAGEMVETQYFGPGTRLLVL.

The CDR3 reads CASGGLSETQYF. In nucleotides, the CDR3 is TGCGCCAGCGGCGGTTTATCGGAAACCCAGTACTTC. The V gene is TRBV4-1, the J gene TRBJ2-5; D is ambiguous. From germline, CDR1 is MGHRA and CDR2 YSYEKL. The ends were cut back, 8 bases at V and 8 bases at J, with 15 bases in the middle. This CDR3 spans 12 amino acids.

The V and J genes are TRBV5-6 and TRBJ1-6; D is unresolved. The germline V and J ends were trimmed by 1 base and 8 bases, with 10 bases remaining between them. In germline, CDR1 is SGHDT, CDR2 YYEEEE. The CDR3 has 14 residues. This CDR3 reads CASSLPQTDSPLHF. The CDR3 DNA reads TGTGCCAGCAGCTTGCCACAGACCGATTCACCCCTCCACTTT. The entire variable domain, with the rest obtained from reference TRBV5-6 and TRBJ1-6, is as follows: DAGVTQSPTHLIKTRGQQVTLRCSPKSGHDTVSWYQQALGQGPQFIFQYYEEEERQRGNFPDRFSGHQFPNYSSELNVNALLLGDSALYLCASSLPQTDSPLHFGNGTRLTVT.

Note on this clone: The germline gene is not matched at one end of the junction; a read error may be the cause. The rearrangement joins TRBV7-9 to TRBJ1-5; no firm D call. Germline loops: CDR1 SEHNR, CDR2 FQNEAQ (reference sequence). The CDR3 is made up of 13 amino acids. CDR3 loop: CASSSDLNQAQHF. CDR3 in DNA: TGTGCCAGCAGCTCTGACCTAAATCAGGCCCAGCATTTT.

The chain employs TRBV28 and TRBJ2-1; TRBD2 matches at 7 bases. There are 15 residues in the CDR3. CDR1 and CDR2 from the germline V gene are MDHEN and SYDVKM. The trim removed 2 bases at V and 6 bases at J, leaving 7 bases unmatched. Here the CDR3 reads CASSLGGSTANEQFF. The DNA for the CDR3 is TGTGCCAGCAGTTTAGGCGGGAGTACCGCCAATGAGCAGTTCTTC.

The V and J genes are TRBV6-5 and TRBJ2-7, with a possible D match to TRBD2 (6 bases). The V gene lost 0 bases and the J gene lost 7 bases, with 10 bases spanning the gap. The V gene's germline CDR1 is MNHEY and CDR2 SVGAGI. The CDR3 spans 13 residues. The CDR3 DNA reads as TGTGCCAGCAGTTACTCGTTCGGGACTGAGCAGTACTTC. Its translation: CASSYSFGTEQYF.

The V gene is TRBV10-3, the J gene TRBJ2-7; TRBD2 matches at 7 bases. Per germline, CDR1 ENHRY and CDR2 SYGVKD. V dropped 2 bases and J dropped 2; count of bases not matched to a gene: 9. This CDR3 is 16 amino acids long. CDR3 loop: CAISETSDHLAYEQYF. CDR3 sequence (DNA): TGTGCCATCAGTGAGACTAGCGACCACCTGGCCTACGAGCAGTACTTC.

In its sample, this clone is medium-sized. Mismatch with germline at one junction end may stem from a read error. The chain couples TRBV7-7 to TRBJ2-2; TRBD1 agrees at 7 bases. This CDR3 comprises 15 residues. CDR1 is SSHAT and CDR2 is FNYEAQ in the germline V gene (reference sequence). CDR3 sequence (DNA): TGTGCTAGCAGCTTAATGGGACAGAACGGCGGGGAGCTGTTTTTT. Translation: CASSLMGQNGGELFF.

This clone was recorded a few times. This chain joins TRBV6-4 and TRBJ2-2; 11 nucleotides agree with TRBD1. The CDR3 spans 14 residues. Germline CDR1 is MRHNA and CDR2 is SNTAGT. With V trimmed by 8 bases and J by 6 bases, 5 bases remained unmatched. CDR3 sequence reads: CASGQGAWSGELFF. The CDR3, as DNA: TGTGCCAGCGGACAGGGGGCCTGGTCCGGGGAGCTGTTTTTT.